The 29 T cell receptor beta chains given below trace back to one sample, sequenced in a study of T cells in narcolepsy. Some clones are missing from TCRdb's copy, which holds only in-frame ones; the method was immunoSEQ multiplex PCR. Here the sample spans around 30,000 clones, 78% being singletons. Sequencing was performed on CD45RA- memory CD4+ T cells from PBMCs. Source of these receptors: a human donor with narcolepsy.

The CDR3 loop is CASSPPRDQNSGNTIYF. In DNA, the CDR3 is TGTGCCAGCAGCCCCCCTCGGGACCAAAACTCTGGAAACACCATATATTTT. The chain is built from TRBV21-1 and TRBJ1-3. TRBV21-1 is classified as a pseudogene. This CDR3 has 17 residues.

This chain uses TRBV5-6 with TRBJ1-4; a possible D gene is TRBD1 (5 bases). The CDR3 is 15 residues long. CDR1 SGHDT and CDR2 YYEEEE come from the germline V gene. V was pared by 0 bases and J by 7 bases, with 13 bases between. The CDR3 spells CASSLAGRVAEKLFF. For the CDR3, the DNA is TGTGCCAGCAGCTTGGCGGGCAGGGTTGCTGAAAAACTGTTTTTT.

This clone appeared a single time. The V call is TRBV15, the J call TRBJ2-5, with D perhaps assigned TRBD1 or TRBD2 (5 bases each). The closer fit of TRBJ2-7 to the DNA end suggests the J call may be wrong. Germline V gene data show CDR1 as LNHNV and CDR2 as YYDKDF (reference sequence). CDR3 length: 15 amino acids. The CDR3 loop is CATSRSTGPVVEQYF. CDR3 nucleotides: TGTGCCACCAGCAGATCAACGGGACCAGTTGTCGAGCAGTACTTC.

Notes on this clone: Other DNA sequences of this sample code for an identical CDR3. V usage is TRBV5-1 and J usage is TRBJ2-7, with unresolved D. Trimming left V 2 bases short and J 0 bases short, with 3 bases between. The CDR3 covers 12 residues. Germline V gene data show CDR1 as SGHRS and CDR2 as YFSETQ. The CDR3: CASSLSSYEQYF. As DNA, the CDR3 is TGCGCCAGCAGCTTAAGCTCCTACGAGCAGTACTTC.

V is TRBV5-1 and J is TRBJ2-7, with D perhaps TRBD2 (5 bases). The CDR3 runs to 15 residues. V was cut by 4 bases and J by 7 bases, with 21 bases left in between. Looked up from germline, CDR1 is SGHRS and CDR2 is YFSETQ. CDR3 sequence: CASSPETGFFSEQYF. The DNA of the CDR3 is TGCGCCAGCAGCCCGGAGACGGGATTTTTTAGTGAGCAGTACTTC. The whole variable domain, remainder taken from reference TRBV5-1 and TRBJ2-7, is KAGVTQTPRYLIKTRGQQVTLSCSPISGHRSVSWYQQTPGQGLQFLFEYFSETQRNKGNFPGRFSGRQFSNSRSEMNVSTLELGDSALYLCASSPETGFFSEQYFGPGTRLTVT.

J is TRBJ1-6 and V is TRBV27; D call uncertain. Trimming took off 7 bases at V and 0 bases at J, with 13 bases between the two ends. The CDR3 loop spans 16 amino acids. The germline gives CDR1 MNHEY, CDR2 SMNVEV (reference sequence). CDR3 sequence: CASMARRSSYNSPLHF. CDR3 nucleotides: TGTGCCAGCATGGCGCGGAGGAGCTCCTATAATTCACCCCTCCACTTT.

Details on this clone: The same CDR3 arises from other DNA sequences in this sample as well. This chain's CDR3 is CASSLGASQRRIHGYTF. In nucleotides, the CDR3 is TGCGCCAGCAGCTTGGGGGCCTCACAGCGGCGGATACATGGCTACACCTTC. V usage is TRBV5-1 and J usage is TRBJ1-2, with D unresolved. Deletions cut 0 bases from V and 6 bases from J, with 21 bases between. The CDR3 length is 17 residues. The germline CDR1 and CDR2 sequences are SGHRS and YFSETQ.

The rearrangement joins TRBV29-1 to TRBJ2-1, with 8 bases matching TRBD2. CDR1 and CDR2 from the germline V gene are SQVTM and ANQGSEA. V lost 5 bases, J lost 8 bases, and 8 bases stayed unmatched. This CDR3 region has 13 residues. The CDR3 nucleotides read TGCAGCGTTCATCAGCGGGGGAGCTATGAGCAGTTCTTC. It translates to CSVHQRGSYEQFF.

V and J are TRBV5-1 and TRBJ1-3, with D possibly TRBD1 on 5 matching bases. Germline V gene data show CDR1 as SGHRS and CDR2 as YFSETQ. The V gene lost 2 bases and the J gene lost 0 bases, with 18 bases spanning the gap. This CDR3 comprises 18 residues. The CDR3 DNA follows: TGCGCCAGCAGCTTTGGACCTCAGGGATTAAGCTCTGGAAACACCATATATTTT. Translating it yields CASSFGPQGLSSGNTIYF.

The genes are TRBV6-5 and TRBJ2-7, with 8 bases lining up with TRBD1. The V gene end was trimmed by 5 bases and the J gene end by 4 bases; junction bases not matched to a gene: 4. This CDR3 has 13 residues. Germline CDR1 is MNHEY and CDR2 is SVGAGI. CDR3 sequence reads: CASSQGARYEQYF. CDR3 sequence (DNA): TGTGCCAGCAGTCAGGGGGCGCGGTACGAGCAGTACTTC.

The rearrangement uses TRBV5-6 and TRBJ1-6; D is unresolved. This CDR3 contains 12 residues. Trimming shortened V by 0 bases and J by 13 bases, and 8 bases separated the two germline ends. Germline-derived CDR1 and CDR2 are SGHDT and YYEEEE. This CDR3 is CASSLERSPLHF. The DNA of the CDR3 is TGTGCCAGCAGCTTGGAACGTAGCCCCCTCCACTTT. The complete variable domain, with remaining parts taken from reference TRBV5-6 and TRBJ1-6, reads DAGVTQSPTHLIKTRGQQVTLRCSPKSGHDTVSWYQQALGQGPQFIFQYYEEEERQRGNFPDRFSGHQFPNYSSELNVNALLLGDSALYLCASSLERSPLHFGNGTRLTVT.

The count of this clone is one. The V and J genes are TRBV19 and TRBJ2-2; D ambiguous. This CDR3 spans 14 amino acids. With 7 bases removed from V and 5 bases from J, the gap between germline ends came to 14 bases. Germline V CDR1 and CDR2: LNHDA, SQIVND (reference sequence). The CDR3 coding sequence is TGTGCCAGTATCCCGAACAAGGGAACCGGGGAGCTGTTTTTT. Protein: CASIPNKGTGELFF.

The sample holds one count of this clone. This chain uses TRBV5-1 with TRBJ2-5; tentatively, D is TRBD1 (5 bases). Germline V lookup: CDR1 SGHRS, CDR2 YFSETQ. V dropped 0 bases and J dropped 6 bases, with 18 bases sitting between them. CDR3 length: 16 amino acids. CDR3 sequence reads: CASSLESGRMAKTQYF. CDR3 bases: TGCGCCAGCAGCTTGGAGTCAGGGCGGATGGCAAAGACCCAGTACTTC.

The chain employs TRBV5-1 and TRBJ2-6; D is undetermined. The CDR3 covers 15 residues. Germline CDR1 and CDR2: SGHRS and YFSETQ. Trimming removed 1 base at V and 0 bases at J, with 5 bases between. The CDR3 loop is CASSLLLSGANVLTF. CDR3 sequence (DNA): TGCGCCAGCAGCTTGCTGCTCTCTGGGGCCAACGTCCTGACTTTC.

This clone appeared once. The CDR3 coding sequence is TGTGCCATCAGTCGGACTAGCGGGGGGGACGCCGGGGAGCTGTTTTTT. Translation: CAISRTSGGDAGELFF. The J gene is TRBJ2-2, the V gene TRBV10-3, with 15 bases matching TRBD2. CDR1 ENHRY and CDR2 SYGVKD come from the germline V gene. V trimming: 5 bases; J trimming: 6 bases; junction bases outside the gene matches: 4. This CDR3 has 16 amino acids.

CDR3 bases: TGTGCCACCAGCCGAGGATTGGGACAGGGGAGCGGTAGGAACACTGAAGCTTTCTTT. It translates to CATSRGLGQGSGRNTEAFF. The chain uses TRBV15 and TRBJ1-1, with TRBD1 matching over 10 bases. Germline V CDR1 and CDR2: LNHNV, YYDKDF (reference sequence). CDR3 length equals 19 residues. With V trimmed by 5 bases and J by 1 base, 16 bases remained unmatched.

This clone has a handful of counts. The chain has TRBV10-3 and TRBJ1-1; tentatively, D is TRBD1 (6 bases). The CDR3 has 15 residues. The germline gives CDR1 ENHRY, CDR2 SYGVKD. V lost 2 bases, J lost 0 bases, and 10 bases lay in between. The CDR3, as DNA: TGTGCCATCAGTGAGAGCAGGGGTATGAACACTGAAGCTTTCTTT. This encodes CAISESRGMNTEAFF.

The V and J genes are TRBV5-1 and TRBJ2-7; a weak D match, TRBD1 (6 bases). The CDR3 spans 15 residues. Germline V gene lookup returns CDR1 SGHRS and CDR2 YFSETQ. Trimming removed 0 bases from V and 6 bases from J, with 16 bases in between. The CDR3 sequence is CASSLDNRVAGEQYF. CDR3 in DNA: TGCGCCAGCAGCTTGGATAACAGGGTGGCGGGCGAGCAGTACTTC.

This clone was detected only once. The J gene is TRBJ2-5, the V gene TRBV5-1; the D gene is possibly TRBD2 (5 bases). The germline V and J ends were trimmed by 6 bases and 5 bases, with 14 bases remaining between them. Germline lookup yields CDR1 SGHRS and CDR2 YFSETQ. The CDR3 totals 13 residues. The CDR3 spells CASNEGSGETQYF. The CDR3 nucleotides are TGCGCCAGCAATGAGGGTAGTGGGGAGACCCAGTACTTC. Variable domain in full (rest from reference TRBV5-1 and TRBJ2-5): KAGVTQTPRYLIKTRGQQVTLSCSPISGHRSVSWYQQTPGQGLQFLFEYFSETQRNKGNFPGRFSGRQFSNSRSEMNVSTLELGDSALYLCASNEGSGETQYFGPGTRLLVL.

This chain uses TRBV19 with TRBJ2-2, with D hard to call. The germline V and J ends were trimmed by 6 bases and 0 bases, with 14 bases remaining between them. The CDR3 is 16 amino acids. Germline CDR1 is LNHDA and CDR2 is SQIVND (reference sequence). DNA for the CDR3: TGTGCCAGTAGCTCCCTGGTATCCTCGAACACCGGGGAGCTGTTTTTT. Translating gives CASSSLVSSNTGELFF.

CDR3 bases: TGTGCCAGCTCACCAAAAGGGACAGGCGGCATGAGCGAGCAGTACTTC. It is translated as CASSPKGTGGMSEQYF. The rearrangement links TRBV18 to TRBJ2-7; 8 bases are shared with TRBD1. Germline values: CDR1 KGHSH, CDR2 LQKENI. J lost 6 bases, V lost 2 bases, and 12 bases had no gene match. The CDR3 length is 16 residues. The full variable domain, completed using reference TRBV18 and TRBJ2-7, is NAGVMQNPRHLVRRRGQEARLRCSPMKGHSHVYWYRQLPEEGLKFMVYLQKENIIDESGMPKERFSAEFPKEGPSILRIQQVVRGDSAAYFCASSPKGTGGMSEQYFGPGTRLTVT.

The chain recombines TRBV5-4 with TRBJ2-2; D not resolved. V was clipped by 2 bases and J by 5 bases, with 7 bases between them. Germline-derived CDR1 and CDR2 are SGHNT and YYREEE (reference sequence). The length of the CDR3 is 13 residues. CDR3 sequence reads: CASSFMGTGELFF. The CDR3 nucleotides are TGTGCCAGCAGCTTTATGGGGACCGGGGAGCTGTTTTTT.

This sequence joins TRBV27 and TRBJ2-7, with a tentative D call TRBD1 (5 bases). In germline, CDR1 is MNHEY, CDR2 SMNVEV (reference sequence). Trimming removed 1 base from V and 1 base from J, with 11 bases in between. CDR3 length equals 15 residues. The CDR3: CASSLLADTSYEQYF. DNA of the CDR3: TGTGCCAGCAGTTTATTGGCGGACACTTCCTACGAGCAGTACTTC.

J is TRBJ2-2 and V is TRBV4-1; D not certain. Germline CDR1 is MGHRA and CDR2 is YSYEKL. The CDR3 is 14 residues long. V was trimmed by 0 bases and J by 3 bases, leaving 5 bases between them. The CDR3 reads CASSQDTDTGELFF. The CDR3 DNA reads TGCGCCAGCAGCCAAGATACGGACACCGGGGAGCTGTTTTTT.

The chain carries TRBV2 and TRBJ2-7, with 11 positions matching TRBD1. This CDR3 comprises 16 residues. CDR1 and CDR2 (germline): SNHLY, FYNNEI. V lost 6 bases, J lost 0 bases, and 7 bases stayed unmatched. The CDR3 DNA sequence: TGTGCCAGCAGCGGAACCGGGACAGGGGGCTCCTACGAGCAGTACTTC. This gives the protein CASSGTGTGGSYEQYF.

Here the CDR3 reads CASSIDSRRQYGYTF. DNA for the CDR3: TGTGCCAGTAGTATAGATTCTCGGCGACAGTATGGCTACACCTTC. The chain uses TRBV19 and TRBJ1-2; TRBD1 is a possible D gene (5 bases). V lost 0 bases and J 5 bases, leaving 13 bases between the germline ends. Germline CDR1 LNHDA, CDR2 SQIVND (reference sequence). The CDR3 length is 15 residues.

CDR3 sequence: CASSGGNPSGANVLTF. The CDR3 coding sequence is TGTGCCAGCTCAGGGGGGAACCCCTCTGGGGCCAACGTCCTGACTTTC. V is TRBV18 and J is TRBJ2-6, with D maybe TRBD2 (6 bases). Germline V gene data show CDR1 as KGHSH and CDR2 as LQKENI. The ends were cut back, 5 bases at V and 0 bases at J, with 11 bases in the middle. The CDR3 length is 16 residues.

The CDR3 protein is CASSIGDIGEAFF. The CDR3 region has the DNA TGTGCCAGTAGTATAGGTGACATCGGTGAAGCTTTCTTT. The chain employs TRBV19 and TRBJ1-1; D ambiguous. The CDR3 covers 13 residues. Germline CDR1 LNHDA, CDR2 SQIVND (reference sequence). The V gene lost 1 base and the J gene lost 7 bases, with 10 bases spanning the gap.

This chain uses TRBV7-9 with TRBJ1-2; D ambiguous. V was pared by 1 base and J by 8 bases, with 14 bases between. This CDR3 region has 14 residues. Looked up from germline, CDR1 is SEHNR and CDR2 is FQNEAQ (reference sequence). CDR3 DNA: TGTGCCAGCAGCTTAGTCGATCTCGCGGGGGGCTACACCTTC. Protein sequence: CASSLVDLAGGYTF. Complete variable domain (other parts from reference TRBV7-9 and TRBJ1-2): DTGVSQNPRHKITKRGQNVTFRCDPISEHNRLYWYRQTLGQGPEFLTYFQNEAQLEKSRLLSDRFSAERPKGSFSTLEIQRTEQGDSAMYLCASSLVDLAGGYTFGSGTRLTVV.